The 5 T cell receptor beta chains below come from one sample, sequenced in a study of post-analysis software for immune sequencing data. Study observations and caveats: Patients carried several TRBV segments more frequently than controls did, and TRBV5-6, TRBV5-1 and TRBV20-1 were among them.

Tagging with unique molecular identifiers was a feature of the TCR beta cDNA libraries. TCRdb used MiXCR to reprocess the PCR reads, holding one entry per CDR3 protein. The table lists about 200,000 distinct CDR3 sequences, approximately 28% of them singletons, with 3% to 4% in the top ten. These receptors' targets are unknown. Specimen: blood. Receptor source: a girl aged 2 to 17 with multiple sclerosis.

A word on this clonotype: Being one base from a much bigger clone, this may be a read error. This chain connects TRBV12-3 or TRBV12-4 to TRBJ2-1; 14 bases are shared with TRBD2. V was pared by 5 bases and J by 8 bases, with 5 bases of the junction left unmatched. This CDR3 comprises 15 residues. CDR3 loop: CASSAGLAGADEQFF. CDR3 in DNA: TGTGCCAGCAGTGCGGGACTAGCGGGAGCAGATGAGCAGTTCTTC.

The table lists this clonotype with a few counts. The chain couples TRBV5-1 to TRBJ1-2, with no clear D. Germline V gene data show CDR1 as SGHRS and CDR2 as YFSETQ. The CDR3 extends over 10 amino acids. The V and J ends lost 0 bases and 8 bases respectively, with 2 bases between them. CDR3 nucleotide sequence: TGCGCCAGCAGCTTGGCGGGCTACACCTTC. As protein: CASSLAGYTF.

This clonotype was counted ten times or more. The rearrangement uses TRBV18 and TRBJ2-3; 8 bases are shared with TRBD2. The germline V gene has CDR1 KGHSH and CDR2 LQKENI. This CDR3 has 14 residues. V shed 7 bases, J shed 2 bases, and the junction held 5 bases outside the gene matches. The CDR3: CASLEAGVTDTQYF. DNA of the CDR3: TGTGCCAGCTTAGAAGCGGGAGTCACAGATACGCAGTATTTT.

This clonotype was recorded at least ten times. The genes are TRBV5-6 and TRBJ2-1; D is uncertain. Trimming took 4 bases from V and 5 from J, leaving 16 bases between them. The CDR3 has 15 amino acids. The germline CDR1 and CDR2 sequences are SGHDT and YYEEEE. The CDR3 here is CASSPLRYSHNEQFF. The CDR3 DNA sequence: TGTGCCAGCAGCCCCCTAAGGTATTCCCACAATGAGCAGTTCTTC.

This clonotype was recorded a few times. The chain links TRBV6-4 to TRBJ2-1, with TRBD2 identical over 10 bases. The CDR3 loop spans 17 amino acids. Trimming at V came to 7 bases and at J to 5 bases, leaving 14 bases not matched to a gene. Germline V gene data show CDR1 as MRHNA and CDR2 as SNTAGT. The DNA of the CDR3 is TGTGCCAGCACTTCGCGGCTAGCGGGAGATGAGAACAATGAGCAGTTCTTC. It codes for CASTSRLAGDENNEQFF.